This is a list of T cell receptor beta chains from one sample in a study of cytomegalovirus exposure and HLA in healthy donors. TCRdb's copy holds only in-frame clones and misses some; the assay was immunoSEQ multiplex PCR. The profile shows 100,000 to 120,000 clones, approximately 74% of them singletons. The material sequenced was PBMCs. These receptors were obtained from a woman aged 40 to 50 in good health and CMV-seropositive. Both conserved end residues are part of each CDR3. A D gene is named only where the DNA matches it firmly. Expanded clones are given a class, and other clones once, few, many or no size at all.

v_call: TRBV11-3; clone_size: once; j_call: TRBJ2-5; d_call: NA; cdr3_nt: TGTGCCAGCAGCTTTTCCCGAGAAGAGACCCAGTACTTC; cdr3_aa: CASSFSREETQYF
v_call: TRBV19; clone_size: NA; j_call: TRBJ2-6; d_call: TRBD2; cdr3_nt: TGTGCCAGTAGCACAGCGGGGGGGCCGGTTTCTGGGGCCAACGTCCTGACTTTC; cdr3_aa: CASSTAGGPVSGANVLTF
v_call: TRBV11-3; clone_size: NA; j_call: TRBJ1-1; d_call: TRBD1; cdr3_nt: TGTGCCAGCAGCTTAGATCCCCGGACAGGGTCTAACACTGAAGCTTTCTTT; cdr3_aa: CASSLDPRTGSNTEAFF
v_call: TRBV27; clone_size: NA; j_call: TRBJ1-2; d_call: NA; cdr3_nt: TGTGCCAGCAGTTTTCAGGGGACCTATGGCTACACCTTC; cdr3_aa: CASSFQGTYGYTF
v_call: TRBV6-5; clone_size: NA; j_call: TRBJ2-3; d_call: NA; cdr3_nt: TGTGCCAGCAGCGTAGCAGATACGCAGTATTTT; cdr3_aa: CASSVADTQYF
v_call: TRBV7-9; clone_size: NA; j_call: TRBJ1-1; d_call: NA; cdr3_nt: TGTGCCAGCAGCGCAGACGGACACCGGAACACTGAAGCTTTCTTT; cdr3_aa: CASSADGHRNTEAFF
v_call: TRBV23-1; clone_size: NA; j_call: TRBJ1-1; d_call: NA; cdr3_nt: TGCGCCAGCGCCCCCAGGAACACTGAAGCTTTCTTT; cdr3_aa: CASAPRNTEAFF
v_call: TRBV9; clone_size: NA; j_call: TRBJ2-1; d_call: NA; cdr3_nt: TGTGCCAGCTCCCCGGGACTCTATGAGCAGTTCTTC; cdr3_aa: CASSPGLYEQFF
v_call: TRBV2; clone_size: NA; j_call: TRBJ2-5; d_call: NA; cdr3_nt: TGTGCCAGCAGTGGGGCCCGAAGCCAGGAGACCCAGTACTTC; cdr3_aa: CASSGARSQETQYF
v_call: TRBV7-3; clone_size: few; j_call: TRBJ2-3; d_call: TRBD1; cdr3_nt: TGTGCCAGCAGCTTAACCGGACAGGGGGCAAGAGATACGCAGTATTTT; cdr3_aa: CASSLTGQGARDTQYF
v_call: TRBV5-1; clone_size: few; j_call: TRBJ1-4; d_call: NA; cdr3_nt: TGCGCCAGCAGCCCCCCGGGGGGGGAAGGTGAAAAACTGTTTTTT; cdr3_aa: CASSPPGGEGEKLFF
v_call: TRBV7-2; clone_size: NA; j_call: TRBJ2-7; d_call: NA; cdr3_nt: TGTGCCAGCAGCTTAGGCGGGATCTCCTACGAGCAGTACTTC; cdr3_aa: CASSLGGISYEQYF
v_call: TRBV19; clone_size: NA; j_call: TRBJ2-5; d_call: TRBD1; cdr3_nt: TGTGCCACTGACAGGGGGGGTTCAGAAGAGACCCAGTACTTC; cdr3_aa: CATDRGGSEETQYF
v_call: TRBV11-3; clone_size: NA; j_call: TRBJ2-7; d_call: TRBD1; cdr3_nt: TGTGCCAGCAGCCCACAGGGGGCTTACGAGCAGTACTTC; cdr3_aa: CASSPQGAYEQYF
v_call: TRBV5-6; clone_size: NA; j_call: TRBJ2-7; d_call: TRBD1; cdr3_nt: TGTGCCAGCAGCCTCGGGACAGGGGAATACGAGCAGTACTTC; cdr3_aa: CASSLGTGEYEQYF
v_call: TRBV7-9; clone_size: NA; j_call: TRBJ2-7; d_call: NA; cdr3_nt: TGTGCCAGCAGCATCCGTCCGGCGGGCGAGCAGTACTTC; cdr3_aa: CASSIRPAGEQYF
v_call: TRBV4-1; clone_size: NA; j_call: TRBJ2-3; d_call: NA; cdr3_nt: TGCGCCAGCAGCCAAGCGGTGGCAGCGAGCACAGATACGCAGTATTTT; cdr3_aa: CASSQAVAASTDTQYF
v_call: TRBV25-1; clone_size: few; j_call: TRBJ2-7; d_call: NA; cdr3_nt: TGTGCCAGCAGTGAATGGGGGCGATCCTACGAGCAGTACTTC; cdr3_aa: CASSEWGRSYEQYF
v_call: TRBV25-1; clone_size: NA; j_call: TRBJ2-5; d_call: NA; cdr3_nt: TGTGCCAGCAGTGAATATGGAGCGGCCTCGGGGACCCAGTACTTC; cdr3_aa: CASSEYGAASGTQYF
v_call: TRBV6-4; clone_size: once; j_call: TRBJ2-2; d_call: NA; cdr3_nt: TGTGCCAGCAGTGTCGGATCCGGGGACACCGGGGAGCTGTTTTTT; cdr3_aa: CASSVGSGDTGELFF
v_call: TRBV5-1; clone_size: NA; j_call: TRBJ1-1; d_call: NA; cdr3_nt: TGCGCCAGCAGCTTGTCAGGGGACACTGAAGCTTTCTTT; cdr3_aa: CASSLSGDTEAFF
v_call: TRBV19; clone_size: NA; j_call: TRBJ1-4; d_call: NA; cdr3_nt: TGTGCCAGTAGTATAGAGGGCAGACGAAATGAAAAACTGTTTTTT; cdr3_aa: CASSIEGRRNEKLFF
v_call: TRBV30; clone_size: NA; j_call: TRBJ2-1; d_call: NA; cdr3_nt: TGTGCCAGCGCCTTGGATGATTTCGTCAATGAGCAGTTCTTC; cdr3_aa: CASALDDFVNEQFF
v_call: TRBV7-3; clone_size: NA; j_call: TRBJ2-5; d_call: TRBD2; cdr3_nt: TGTGCCAGCAGCTCAGCGGGAGTCCCGGGGGAGACCCAGTACTTC; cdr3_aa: CASSSAGVPGETQYF
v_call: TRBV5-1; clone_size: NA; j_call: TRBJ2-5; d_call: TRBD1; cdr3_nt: TGCGCCAGCAGCTTGGACAGGGGAGAGACCCAGTACTTC; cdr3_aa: CASSLDRGETQYF
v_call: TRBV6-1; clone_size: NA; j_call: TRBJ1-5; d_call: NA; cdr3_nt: TGTGCCAGCAGTAACGAGAATCAGCCCCAGCATTTT; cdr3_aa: CASSNENQPQHF
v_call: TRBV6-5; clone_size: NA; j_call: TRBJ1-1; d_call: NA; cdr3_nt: TGTGCCAGCAGTTACTCATCCCGAGCGGGTGAAGCTTTCTTT; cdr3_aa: CASSYSSRAGEAFF
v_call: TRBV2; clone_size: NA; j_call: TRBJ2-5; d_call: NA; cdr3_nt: TGTGCCACAGCCTTGACAGTCTTGGAGACCCAGTACTTC; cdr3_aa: CATALTVLETQYF
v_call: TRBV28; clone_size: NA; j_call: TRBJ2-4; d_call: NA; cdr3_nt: TGTGCCAGCAGCACCCTGGAGCCAAGGAACATTCAGTACTTC; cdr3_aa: CASSTLEPRNIQYF
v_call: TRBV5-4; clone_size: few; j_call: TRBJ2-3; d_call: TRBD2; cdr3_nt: TGTGCCAGCTCCGGCGGGGGTGTCGCAAATACGCAGTATTTT; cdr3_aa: CASSGGGVANTQYF
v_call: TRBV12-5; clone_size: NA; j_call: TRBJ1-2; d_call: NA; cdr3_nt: TGTGCTAGTGGTTTGGTACCTTATCGGGGGGACTATGGCTACACCTTC; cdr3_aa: CASGLVPYRGDYGYTF